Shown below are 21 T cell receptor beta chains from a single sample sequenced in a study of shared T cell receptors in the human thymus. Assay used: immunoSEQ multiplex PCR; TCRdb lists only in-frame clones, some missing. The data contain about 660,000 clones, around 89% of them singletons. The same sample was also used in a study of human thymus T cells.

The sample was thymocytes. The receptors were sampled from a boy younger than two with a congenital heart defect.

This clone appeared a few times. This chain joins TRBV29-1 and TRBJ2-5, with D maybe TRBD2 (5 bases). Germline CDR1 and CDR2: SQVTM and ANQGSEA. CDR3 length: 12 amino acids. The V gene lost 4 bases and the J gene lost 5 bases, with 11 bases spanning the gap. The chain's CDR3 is CSVVYRGETQYF. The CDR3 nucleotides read TGCAGCGTTGTGTATCGCGGGGAGACCCAGTACTTC.

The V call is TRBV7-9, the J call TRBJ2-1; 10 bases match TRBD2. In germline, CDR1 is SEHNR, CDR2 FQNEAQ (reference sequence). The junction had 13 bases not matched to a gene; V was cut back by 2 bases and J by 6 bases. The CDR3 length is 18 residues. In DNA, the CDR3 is TGTGCCAGCAGCTTATTCCCAGCGGGAGGGCACCCCTCCAATGAGCAGTTCTTC. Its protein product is CASSLFPAGGHPSNEQFF.

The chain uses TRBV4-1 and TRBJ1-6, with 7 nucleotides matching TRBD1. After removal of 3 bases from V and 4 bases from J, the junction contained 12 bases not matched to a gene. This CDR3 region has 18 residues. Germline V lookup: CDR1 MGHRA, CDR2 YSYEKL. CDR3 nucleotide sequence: TGCGCCAGCAGCCAGGACGGAGGAGCCAGGGGGTATAATTCACCCCTCCACTTT. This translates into CASSQDGGARGYNSPLHF.

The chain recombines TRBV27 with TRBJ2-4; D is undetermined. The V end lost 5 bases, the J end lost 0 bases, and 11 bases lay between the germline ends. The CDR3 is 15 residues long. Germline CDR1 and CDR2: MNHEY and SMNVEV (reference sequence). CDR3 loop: CASSPRFLAKNIQYF. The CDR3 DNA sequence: TGTGCCAGCAGTCCTCGTTTTCTAGCCAAAAACATTCAGTACTTC.

In DNA, the CDR3 is TGCGCCAGCAGACAGCCTCTAGCGGGAGTTACTAAGGGGGACAATGAGCAGTTCTTC. Its protein product is CASRQPLAGVTKGDNEQFF. The chain carries TRBV5-1 and TRBJ2-1, with 10 nucleotides matching TRBD2. This CDR3 has 19 residues. V dropped 5 bases and J dropped 5; count of bases not matched to a gene: 19. CDR1 SGHRS and CDR2 YFSETQ come from the germline V gene.

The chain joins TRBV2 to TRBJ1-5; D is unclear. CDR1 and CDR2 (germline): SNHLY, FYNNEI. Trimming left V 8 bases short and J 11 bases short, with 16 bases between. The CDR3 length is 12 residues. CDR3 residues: CASRPRFGAQHF. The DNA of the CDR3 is TGTGCCAGCCGCCCAAGATTCGGGGCCCAGCATTTT.

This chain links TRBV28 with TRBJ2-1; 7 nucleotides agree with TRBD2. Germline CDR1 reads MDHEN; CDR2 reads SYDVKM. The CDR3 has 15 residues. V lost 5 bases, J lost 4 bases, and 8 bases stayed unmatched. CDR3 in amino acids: CASSIASGKYNEQFF. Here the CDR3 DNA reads TGTGCCAGCAGTATTGCTAGCGGAAAGTACAATGAGCAGTTCTTC.

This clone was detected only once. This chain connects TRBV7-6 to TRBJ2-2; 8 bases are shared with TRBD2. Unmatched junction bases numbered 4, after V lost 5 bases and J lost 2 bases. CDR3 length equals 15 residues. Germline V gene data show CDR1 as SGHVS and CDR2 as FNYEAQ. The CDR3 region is CASSTTSGNTGELFF. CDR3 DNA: TGTGCCAGCAGCACTACTAGCGGAAACACCGGGGAGCTGTTTTTT.

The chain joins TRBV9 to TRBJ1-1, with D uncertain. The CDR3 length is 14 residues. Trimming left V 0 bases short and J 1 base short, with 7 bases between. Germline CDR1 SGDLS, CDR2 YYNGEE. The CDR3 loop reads CASSVAVRNTEAFF. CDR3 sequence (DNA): TGTGCCAGCAGCGTAGCTGTTCGGAACACTGAAGCTTTCTTT.

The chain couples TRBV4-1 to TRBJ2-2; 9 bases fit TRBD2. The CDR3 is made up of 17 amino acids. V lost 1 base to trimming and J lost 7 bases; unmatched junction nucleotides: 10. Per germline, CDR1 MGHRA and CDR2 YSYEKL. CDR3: CASSQAISGRAVGELFF. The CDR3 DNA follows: TGCGCCAGCAGCCAAGCTATTAGCGGGAGAGCGGTCGGGGAGCTGTTTTTT.

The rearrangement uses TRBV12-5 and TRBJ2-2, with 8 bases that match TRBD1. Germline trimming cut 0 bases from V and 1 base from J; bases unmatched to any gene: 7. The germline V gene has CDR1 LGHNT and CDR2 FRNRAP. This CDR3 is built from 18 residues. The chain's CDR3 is CASGLVSSGTGNTGELFF. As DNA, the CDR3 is TGTGCTAGTGGTTTGGTGTCATCCGGGACAGGGAACACCGGGGAGCTGTTTTTT.

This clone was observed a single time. CDR3 loop: CASSLSGYEQYF. CDR3 DNA: TGTGCCAGCAGTTTATCCGGGTACGAGCAGTACTTC. The rearrangement joins TRBV27 to TRBJ2-7; D is ambiguous. CDR1 is MNHEY and CDR2 is SMNVEV in the germline V gene (reference sequence). The CDR3 is made up of 12 amino acids. Deletions cut 0 bases from V and 4 bases from J, with 4 bases between.

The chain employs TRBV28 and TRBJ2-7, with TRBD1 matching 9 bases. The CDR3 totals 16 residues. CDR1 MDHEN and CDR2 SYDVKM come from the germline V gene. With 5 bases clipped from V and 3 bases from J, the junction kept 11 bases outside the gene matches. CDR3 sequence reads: CASSTRTGEVGYEQYF. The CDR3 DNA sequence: TGTGCCAGCAGTACTAGGACAGGGGAAGTCGGCTACGAGCAGTACTTC.

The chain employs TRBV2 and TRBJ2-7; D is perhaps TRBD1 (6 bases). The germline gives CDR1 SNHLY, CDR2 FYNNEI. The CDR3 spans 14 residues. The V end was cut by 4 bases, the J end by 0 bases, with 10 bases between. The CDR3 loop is CASSAGERSYEQYF. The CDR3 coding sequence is TGTGCCAGCAGTGCAGGGGAGCGCTCCTACGAGCAGTACTTC. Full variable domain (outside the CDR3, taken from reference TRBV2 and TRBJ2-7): EPEVTQTPSHQVTQMGQEVILRCVPISNHLYFYWYRQILGQKVEFLVSFYNNEISEKSEIFDDQFSVERPDGSNFTLKIRSTKLEDSAMYFCASSAGERSYEQYFGPGTRLTVT.

Here the CDR3 reads CASKQGFSGNTIYF. In nucleotides, the CDR3 is TGTGCCAGCAAACAGGGGTTTAGTGGAAACACCATATATTTT. The chain carries TRBV27 and TRBJ1-3; 7 nucleotides line up with TRBD1. V dropped 7 bases and J dropped 3; count of bases not matched to a gene: 6. Per the germline V gene, CDR1 is MNHEY and CDR2 is SMNVEV (reference sequence). The CDR3 totals 14 residues.

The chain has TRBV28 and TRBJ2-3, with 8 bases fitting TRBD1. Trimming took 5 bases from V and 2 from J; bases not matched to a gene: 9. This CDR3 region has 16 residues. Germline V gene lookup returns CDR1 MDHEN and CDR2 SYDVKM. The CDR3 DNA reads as TGTGCCAGCAGTCCAGGACAGGGTTACTCCACAGATACGCAGTATTTT. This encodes CASSPGQGYSTDTQYF.

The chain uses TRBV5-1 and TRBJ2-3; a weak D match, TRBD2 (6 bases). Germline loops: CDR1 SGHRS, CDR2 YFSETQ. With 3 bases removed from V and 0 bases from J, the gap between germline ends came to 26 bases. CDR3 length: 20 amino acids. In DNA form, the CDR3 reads TGCGCCAGCAGCTCGGTTTTTGGGGGAGGTCCCAATACTAGCACAGATACGCAGTATTTT. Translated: CASSSVFGGGPNTSTDTQYF.

CDR3 region: CASSTSRTGDGNTIYF. CDR3 bases: TGTGCCAGCAGCACGTCCAGGACAGGTGACGGAAACACCATATATTTT. The J gene is TRBJ1-3, the V gene TRBV21-1; TRBD1 is the table's D call, not checked against the DNA. TRBV21-1 constitutes a pseudogene. The CDR3 spans 16 residues.

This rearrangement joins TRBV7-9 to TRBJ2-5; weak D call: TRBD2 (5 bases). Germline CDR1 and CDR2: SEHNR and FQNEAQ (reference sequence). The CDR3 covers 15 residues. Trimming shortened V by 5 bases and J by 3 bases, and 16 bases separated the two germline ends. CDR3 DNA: TGTGCCAGCAGCCCACTTTCGGGATTGAAAGAGACCCAGTACTTC. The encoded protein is CASSPLSGLKETQYF.

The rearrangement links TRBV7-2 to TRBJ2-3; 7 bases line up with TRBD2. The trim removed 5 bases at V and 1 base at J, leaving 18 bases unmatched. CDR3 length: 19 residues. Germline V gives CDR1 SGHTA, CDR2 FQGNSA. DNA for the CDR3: TGTGCCAGCAGCCCCCGCAGGACTTCCAATAGCGGGCGCACAGATACGCAGTATTTT. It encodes CASSPRRTSNSGRTDTQYF.

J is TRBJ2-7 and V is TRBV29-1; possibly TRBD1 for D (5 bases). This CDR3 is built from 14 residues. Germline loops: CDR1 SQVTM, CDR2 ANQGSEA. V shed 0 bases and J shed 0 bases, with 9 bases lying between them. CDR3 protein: CSVEDGAVSYEQYF. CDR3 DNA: TGCAGCGTTGAAGATGGGGCAGTCTCCTACGAGCAGTACTTC.